This T cell receptor (beta chain) was captured in a study of CD8 T cells in Susac syndrome (dated by TCRdb to the late 2010s). As for the study more broadly: Of the Susac syndrome patients who were sequenced, 5 or 6 had clinically active disease and fewer than ten were in clinical remission. At blood withdrawal, Susac syndrome patients were therapy-naive, treated with corticosteroids (with IVIg additionally given to some), or treated with IVIg alone. Whether CD8+ T cell activation and differentiation in Susac syndrome was antigen driven was tested using repertoire sequencing.

What the study reported, not specific to this receptor: No clonal expansion was detected in the CD4+ T cell repertoire of Susac syndrome patients. The study acknowledged that relatively few individuals were included in the TCR sequencing and HLA analysis.

Peripheral blood CD8+ and CD4+ T cells from healthy donors, Susac syndrome patients and multiple sclerosis patients were profiled by high-throughput TCR beta sequencing. The Susac syndrome patients fulfilled recently defined diagnostic criteria for definite or probable disease. Bulk CD8+ and CD4+ T cells were purified magnetically by negative isolation, whereas CD8+ TEMRA cells were enriched by FACS. Blood was collected in EDTA tubes and processed within 24 hours, with PBMCs isolated through density gradient centrifugation. PBMCs intended for TCR sequencing were cryopreserved in liquid nitrogen and thawed later in a water bath at 37 degrees C. Purity of sorted or isolated CD4+, CD8+ and CD8+ TEMRA cells was at least 90%. RNA was extracted using the RNeasy kit, and roughly 0.45 to 1 microgram was reverse transcribed with random hexamers. The immunoSEQ multiplex PCR assay, covering 54 Vbeta and 13 Jbeta segments, was used to amplify TCR beta CDR3 regions. PCR amplification bias was corrected by using a synthetic template baseline for primer optimization and computational correction. Turning to the authors' computational methods: Reads were annotated to V, D and J genes according to IMGT and were analyzed with immunoSEQ Analyzer, with only productive sequences retained. Clonality was computed as one minus Shannon entropy normalized by log2 of the number of productive unique sequences. Public and private clones were assessed among the 100 most prevalent clones of each patient and control. Clones were defined as Susac-specific if absent from the healthy and MS cohorts, from under 1,200 published viral clones and from other ImmuneACCESS disease sequences. TCRdb took the public reads, trimmed them with fastp at Q25, ran MiXCR for clone calling and kept in-frame beta chains. Entries that share a CDR3 protein sequence are merged under the most common genes and DNA. The authors' filters were not applied to this entry. Here the sample has 77,000 or so distinct CDR3 sequences; 85% to 95% occur a single time. The ten most abundant clones make up 0.5% to 0.65% of the sample.

The CDR3 contains 14 residues, cysteine and phenylalanine counted. Just the 42-base CDR3 DNA is kept, in frame starting at base 1. The germline V gene specifies SGHTA as CDR1 and FQGNSA as CDR2. Here V drops 4 bases and J drops 2 bases, and the junction holds 5 bases not matched to any gene. Comment on this clonotype: What this receptor recognizes is not known. Qualities for individual bases were not recorded, and no much larger clone is one base off.

This TCR was recovered from a human donor with Susac syndrome. The chain was built from TRBV7-2 and TRBJ2-7, with 7 bases matching TRBD2. The sample comprised CD4+ T cells from PBMCs. The DNA is as follows: TGTGCCAGCAGCTCTGGCGGGGGAACCTACGAGCAGTACTTC. This gives the protein CASSSGGGTYEQYF.